The rows below give T cell receptor beta chains drawn from one sample of a study of T cells in localized non-small cell lung cancer. Profiling relied on immunoSEQ multiplex PCR, and the TCRdb table lists in-frame clones only, not all of them. The sample yields 1,800 or so clones, about 25% seen once. The starting material was normal lung tissue next to the tumor, obtained before any cancer treatment. Every receptor here comes from an older male donor with stage II squamous cell lung carcinoma. CDR3s include the opening cysteine and the closing phenylalanine or tryptophan. A D gene is named only where the DNA matches it firmly. The size of a clone is reported for some rows only, either as once, few or many, or as a class for expanded clones.

v_gene,d_gene,j_gene,abundance,CDR3nt,CDR3aa
TRBV6-8,-,TRBJ1-1,-,TGTGCCAGCAGTTACTACCCGGCGATGAACACTAAAGCTTTCTTT,CASSYYPAMNTKAFF
TRBV11-3,-,TRBJ1-4,medium-sized,TGTGCCAGCAGCCCGGGATCTACTTCAACTAATGAAAAACTGTTTTTT,CASSPGSTSTNEKLFF
TRBV25-1,TRBD1,TRBJ1-4,few,TGTGCCAGCAGTGCCGACAGGGGGCCGAAACTGTTTTTT,CASSADRGPKLFF
TRBV11-3,-,TRBJ1-6,few,TGTGCCAGCAGCGTAGGGGGACAACAATCACCCCTCCACTTT,CASSVGGQQSPLHF
TRBV18,TRBD1,TRBJ1-1,-,TGTGCCAGCTCACCACGGGAGGGACAGGGCATTGAAGCTTTCTTT,CASSPREGQGIEAFF
TRBV19,-,TRBJ1-1,few,TGTGCCAGTAGTACCTACACAATCCCGAACACTGAAGCTTTCTTT,CASSTYTIPNTEAFF
TRBV11-3,TRBD2,TRBJ2-5,few,TGTGCCAGCAGCTTGGAAGCGGGGGCTGGGAGACCGATTTACTTC,CASSLEAGAGRPIYF
TRBV6-8,TRBD1,TRBJ1-1,few,TGTGCCATCACTCAGAACCAACAGGGGGCAATGGGCACTGAAGCTTTCTTT,CAITQNQQGAMGTEAFF
TRBV29-1,TRBD1,TRBJ1-2,-,TGCAGCGTGGACAGGGGAGGGTATGGCTACACCTTC,CSVDRGGYGYTF
TRBV19,-,TRBJ2-5,-,TGTGCCAGTAAAAAACAGGGTGAGGAGACCCAGTACTTC,CASKKQGEETQYF
TRBV6-8,-,TRBJ1-1,few,TGTGCCAGTCGCCCGGGACGTCGACGGAACACTGAAGCTTTCTTT,CASRPGRRRNTEAFF
TRBV6-8,-,TRBJ1-3,-,TGTGCCAGCAGCGAGACAGTTACCTCTGGAAACACCATATATTTT,CASSETVTSGNTIYF
TRBV15,-,TRBJ2-3,-,TGTGCCACCAGCGTCCTAACGGGGGCCACAGATACGCAGTATTTT,CATSVLTGATDTQYF
TRBV9,TRBD1,TRBJ1-2,few,TGTGCCAGCAGCTCCCTTCCGGGACAGCAATTTAACTATGGCTACACCTTC,CASSSLPGQQFNYGYTF
TRBV6-8,-,TRBJ2-7,few,TGTGCCAGCAGTTACTCGTCGCCCAGCAGGCCGCGGGCCTACGAGCAGTACTTC,CASSYSSPSRPRAYEQYF
TRBV28,-,TRBJ1-1,large,TGTGCCAGCAGTTTTATGAGGAGAGTAGGTTTCTTT,CASSFMRRVGFF